A selection of T cell receptor beta chains follows, all from one sample in a study of T cells in Graves' hyperthyroidism and ophthalmopathy. TCRdb reanalysed the multiplex PCR reads using MiXCR and keeps one entry per CDR3 protein. Of nearly 250,000 distinct CDR3 sequences in the sample, less than 20% are singletons; the top ten hold 28%. The sequencing sample was made of blood. These receptors all come from a woman aged 18-29 years with Graves' ophthalmopathy. Both conserved end residues are part of each CDR3. A D gene is named only where the DNA matches it firmly. Where a row states a size, it is once, few, many or the class of an expanded clone; other rows omit it.

>TRBJ1-1|TRBD1|TRBV18|many
CASSSAGTGVTEAFF
TGTGCCAGCTCAAGCGCCGGGACAGGGGTCACTGAAGCTTTCTTT
>TRBJ1-1|-|TRBV28|many
CASSLSRVMNTEAFF
TGTGCCAGCAGTTTATCGAGAGTAATGAACACTGAAGCTTTCTTT
>TRBJ1-3|-|TRBV7-9|-
CASSRTPSGNTIYF
TGTGCCAGCAGCCGCACGCCCTCTGGAAACACCATATATTTT
>TRBJ2-7|-|TRBV12-5|many
CASGLAEWGRDPYEQYF
TGTGCTAGTGGTTTGGCGGAGTGGGGCAGGGATCCCTACGAGCAGTACTTC
>TRBJ2-3|TRBD2|TRBV4-1|few
CASSQDSLSAGATDTQYF
TGCGCCAGCAGCCAAGATTCCCTCTCGGCGGGAGCGACAGATACGCAGTATTTT
>TRBJ2-1|TRBD2|TRBV28|many
CASSPRLAGSYNEQFF
TGTGCCAGCAGTCCCCGGCTAGCGGGAAGTTACAATGAGCAGTTCTTC
>TRBJ1-6|-|TRBV20-1|few
CSARRSNSPLHF
TGCAGTGCTAGACGGAGTAATTCACCCCTCCACTTT
>TRBJ2-3|-|TRBV12-3/TRBV12-4|many
CASGGGPQADTQYF
TGTGCCAGCGGTGGGGGGCCCCAGGCAGATACGCAGTATTTT
>TRBJ1-2|TRBD1|TRBV6-1|many
CASNLDRVFYGYTF
TGTGCCAGCAACCTCGACAGGGTGTTCTATGGCTACACCTTC
>TRBJ2-1|-|TRBV7-9|many
CASSLIRTAYNEQFF
TGTGCCAGCAGCTTAATTCGGACGGCTTACAATGAGCAGTTCTTC
>TRBJ2-3|-|TRBV15|-
CATSRGLTADTDTQYF
TGTGCCACCAGCAGAGGTTTGACGGCAGACACAGATACGCAGTATTTT
>TRBJ1-6|-|TRBV5-5|many
CASSIGPGSPLHF
TGTGCCAGCAGCATTGGACCGGGGTCACCCCTCCACTTT
>TRBJ2-5|TRBD2|TRBV11-2|many
CASSLAGGPWETQYF
TGTGCCAGCAGCTTAGCGGGGGGGCCTTGGGAGACCCAGTACTTC
>TRBJ2-5|TRBD2|TRBV10-1|many
CASSESKLAGLQETQYF
TGCGCCAGCAGTGAGTCGAAGTTAGCGGGGCTCCAAGAGACCCAGTACTTC
>TRBJ2-1|-|TRBV10-3|few
CAITSSTGLSYNEQFF
TGTGCCATCACAAGTTCGACAGGTCTGAGCTACAATGAGCAGTTCTTC
>TRBJ2-4|TRBD2|TRBV11-2|many
CASSGEGAGAAYNIQYF
TGTGCCAGCAGCGGCGAGGGAGCGGGGGCCGCCTATAACATTCAGTACTTC
>TRBJ1-3|-|TRBV7-9|few
CASSPAPNSGNTIYF
TGTGCCAGCAGCCCGGCCCCTAACTCTGGAAACACCATATATTTT
>TRBJ2-7|TRBD2|TRBV20-1|many
CSARDAGDPPDHEQYF
TGCAGTGCTAGAGATGCGGGAGACCCCCCCGACCACGAGCAGTACTTC
>TRBJ2-2|-|TRBV19|-
CTSSPVGRENTGELFF
TGTACCAGTAGCCCCGTCGGGCGGGAGAACACCGGGGAGCTGTTTTTT
>TRBJ1-4|-|TRBV20-1|many
CSARHTGNEKLFF
TGCAGTGCCCGACACACCGGAAATGAAAAACTGTTTTTT
>TRBJ2-1|TRBD2|TRBV10-2|many
CASSALAPSSYNEQFF
TGCGCCAGCAGTGCACTAGCGCCCTCCTCCTACAATGAGCAGTTCTTC
>TRBJ2-7|TRBD2|TRBV5-8|-
CASSLASGSRYEQYF
TGTGCCAGCAGCTTGGCTAGCGGGAGTAGGTACGAGCAGTACTTC
>TRBJ1-1|-|TRBV29-1|many
CSVEGDGEPPTEAFF
TGCAGCGTTGAAGGTGATGGAGAGCCCCCCACTGAAGCTTTCTTT
>TRBJ1-1|-|TRBV6-1|many
CASSRGTRTEAFF
TGTGCCAGCAGTCGAGGGACTCGGACTGAAGCTTTCTTT
>TRBJ2-5|-|TRBV4-1|many
CASSPVAVILQETQYF
TGCGCCAGCAGCCCGGTAGCGGTCATACTCCAAGAGACCCAGTACTTC
>TRBJ2-3|TRBD2|TRBV7-9|many
CASSLGLAGGDTQYF
TGTGCCAGCAGTTTGGGACTAGCGGGAGGAGATACGCAGTATTTT
>TRBJ2-3|TRBD2|TRBV9|once
CASSVTSGKAGTQYF
TGTGCCAGCAGCGTTACCAGCGGGAAAGCAGGTACGCAGTATTTT
>TRBJ2-7|TRBD1|TRBV6-1|many
CASSDPGQGAYEQYF
TGTGCCAGCAGTGACCCGGGACAGGGGGCTTACGAGCAGTACTTC
>TRBJ1-2|-|TRBV29-1|many
CSVQDSLDNYHYGYTF
TGCAGCGTCCAGGACAGCCTCGATAATTATCACTATGGCTACACCTTC
>TRBJ2-5|-|TRBV28|many
CASSFYTARQETQYF
TGTGCCAGCAGTTTTTATACCGCTCGTCAAGAGACCCAGTACTTC
>TRBJ2-3|-|TRBV6-2/TRBV6-3|many
CASSPIGARADTQYF
TGTGCCAGCAGTCCGATCGGGGCCCGGGCAGATACGCAGTATTTT
>TRBJ1-1|-|TRBV7-2|many
CASSLFGQASRGTEAFF
TGTGCCAGCAGCTTATTCGGGCAGGCCTCCCGGGGGACTGAAGCTTTCTTT
>TRBJ1-5|TRBD1|TRBV28|few
CASSLEPGQSVSSNQPQHF
TGTGCCAGCAGTTTAGAACCGGGACAGTCCGTTTCTAGCAATCAGCCCCAGCATTTT
>TRBJ2-1|-|TRBV20-1|-
CSASLLVYNEQFF
TGCAGTGCTAGTCTCCTGGTCTACAATGAGCAGTTCTTC
>TRBJ1-1|-|TRBV6-2/TRBV6-3|few
CARVFRGTEAFF
TGTGCCAGGGTTTTTAGAGGCACTGAAGCTTTCTTT
>TRBJ2-2|TRBD2|TRBV20-1|many
CSASSGGGPGELFF
TGCAGTGCTTCTAGCGGGGGGGGTCCCGGGGAGCTGTTTTTT
>TRBJ2-5|TRBD1|TRBV5-6|many
CASSQGTAQETQYF
TGTGCCAGCAGCCAGGGGACAGCGCAAGAGACCCAGTACTTC
>TRBJ2-6|-|TRBV12-3/TRBV12-4|many
CASSHSGANVLTF
TGTGCCAGCAGCCACTCTGGGGCCAACGTCCTGACTTTC
>TRBJ1-2|TRBD1|TRBV6-1|many
CASSEFIRDRVGYTF
TGTGCCAGCAGTGAATTTATTAGGGACAGGGTTGGCTACACCTTC
>TRBJ2-4|TRBD1|TRBV7-8|many
CASSPKKGQGADIQYF
TGTGCCAGCAGTCCTAAGAAGGGACAGGGGGCGGACATTCAGTACTTC
>TRBJ1-1|-|TRBV5-1|many
CASSLGLNTEAFF
TGTGCCAGCAGCTTAGGGTTGAACACTGAAGCTTTCTTT
>TRBJ2-7|TRBD1|TRBV19|-
CASSIIGQGPFEQYF
TGTGCCAGTAGTATAATCGGACAGGGGCCCTTTGAGCAGTACTTC
>TRBJ2-5|TRBD2|TRBV2|-
CASSGGGLSQETQYF
TGTGCCAGCAGCGGGGGGGGACTGAGCCAAGAGACCCAGTACTTC
>TRBJ2-2|-|TRBV18|once
CASSPGQVLNTGELFF
TGTGCCAGCTCACCAGGCCAGGTCCTGAACACCGGGGAGCTGTTTTTT
>TRBJ2-5|-|TRBV7-9|many
CASSNLLPPQETQYF
TGTGCCAGCAGCAACCTTCTTCCTCCCCAGGAGACCCAGTACTTC
>TRBJ1-1|TRBD1|TRBV12-3/TRBV12-4|many
CASRTGEGNTEAFF
TGTGCCAGCAGAACAGGGGAAGGGAACACTGAAGCTTTCTTT
>TRBJ2-7|-|TRBV27|many
CASRSGQGGEQYF
TGTGCCAGCAGGAGCGGGCAGGGTGGCGAGCAGTACTTC
>TRBJ2-5|-|TRBV11-2|many
CASSLSDQPGVETQYF
TGTGCCAGCAGCTTATCCGACCAGCCGGGGGTAGAGACCCAGTACTTC
>TRBJ2-1|-|TRBV19|many
CASSPFGIEQFF
TGTGCCAGTAGCCCGTTCGGCATAGAGCAGTTCTTC
>TRBJ2-5|TRBD2|TRBV5-1|many
CASSLVWRGVQETQYF
TGCGCCAGCAGCTTGGTATGGCGGGGGGTCCAAGAGACCCAGTACTTC
>TRBJ2-3|-|TRBV5-1|many
CASSFTGLYTDTQYF
TGCGCCAGCAGCTTCACGGGATTATACACAGATACGCAGTATTTT
>TRBJ2-1|-|TRBV18|many
CASSPETVHEQFF
TGTGCCAGCTCACCGGAAACGGTCCATGAGCAGTTCTTC
>TRBJ1-5|TRBD1|TRBV6-1|-
CASRRTGAVSQPQHF
TGTGCCAGCAGAAGGACAGGGGCGGTCAGCCAGCCCCAGCATTTT
>TRBJ1-1|-|TRBV28|-
CASSLRRGYRSTEAFF
TGTGCCAGCAGTTTGCGGAGAGGGTACAGAAGCACTGAAGCTTTCTTT